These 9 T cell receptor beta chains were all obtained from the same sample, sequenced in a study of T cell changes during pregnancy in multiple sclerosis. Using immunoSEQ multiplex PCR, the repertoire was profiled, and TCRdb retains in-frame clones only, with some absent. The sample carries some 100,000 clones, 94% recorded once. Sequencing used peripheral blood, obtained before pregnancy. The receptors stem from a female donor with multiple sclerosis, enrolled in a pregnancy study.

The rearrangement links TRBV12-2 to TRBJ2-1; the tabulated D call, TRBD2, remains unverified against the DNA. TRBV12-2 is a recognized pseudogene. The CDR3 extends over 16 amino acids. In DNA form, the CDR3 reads TGTGCAAGTCGCTCCAGGACTAGCGGGAGGGCTCATGAGCAGTTCTTC. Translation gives CASRSRTSGRAHEQFF.

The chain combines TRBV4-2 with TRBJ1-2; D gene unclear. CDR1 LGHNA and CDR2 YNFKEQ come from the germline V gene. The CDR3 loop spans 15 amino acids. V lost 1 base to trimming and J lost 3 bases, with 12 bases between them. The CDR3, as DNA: TGTGCCAGCAGCCAAGCTTCACAGAGGGACTATGGCTACACCTTC. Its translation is CASSQASQRDYGYTF.

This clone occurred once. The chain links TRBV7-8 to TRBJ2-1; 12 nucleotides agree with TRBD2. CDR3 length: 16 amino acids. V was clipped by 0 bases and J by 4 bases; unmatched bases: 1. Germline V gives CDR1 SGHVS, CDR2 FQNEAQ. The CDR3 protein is CASSLAGLAGYNEQFF. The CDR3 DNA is TGTGCCAGCAGCTTAGCCGGACTAGCGGGATACAATGAGCAGTTCTTC.

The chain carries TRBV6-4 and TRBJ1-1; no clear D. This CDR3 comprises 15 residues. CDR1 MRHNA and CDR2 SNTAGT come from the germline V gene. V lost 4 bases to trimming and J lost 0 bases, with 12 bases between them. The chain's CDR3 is CASSVSAGLNTEAFF. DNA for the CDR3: TGTGCCAGCAGTGTTTCAGCAGGTTTGAACACTGAAGCTTTCTTT.

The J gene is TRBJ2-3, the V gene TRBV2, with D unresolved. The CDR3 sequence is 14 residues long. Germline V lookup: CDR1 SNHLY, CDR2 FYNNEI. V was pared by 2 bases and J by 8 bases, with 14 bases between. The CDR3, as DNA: TGTGCCAGCAGTGAACGTCTTTTTGATAGTACGCAGTATTTT. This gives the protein CASSERLFDSTQYF.

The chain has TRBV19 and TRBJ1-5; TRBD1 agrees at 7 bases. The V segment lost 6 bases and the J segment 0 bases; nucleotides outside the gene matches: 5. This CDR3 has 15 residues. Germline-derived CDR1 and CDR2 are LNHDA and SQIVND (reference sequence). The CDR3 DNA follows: TGTGCCAGTAGCCTTACAGGGGATAGCAATCAGCCCCAGCATTTT. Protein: CASSLTGDSNQPQHF.

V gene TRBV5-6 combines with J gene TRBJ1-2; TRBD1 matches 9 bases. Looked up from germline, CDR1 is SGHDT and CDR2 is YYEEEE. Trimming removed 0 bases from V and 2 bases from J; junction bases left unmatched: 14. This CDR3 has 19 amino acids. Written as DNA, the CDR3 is TGTGCCAGCAGCTTGGGATATAACAGGGGGCGCCTTTTAAACTATGGCTACACCTTC. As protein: CASSLGYNRGRLLNYGYTF.

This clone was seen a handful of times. The CDR3 spells CASSFQTRAAKNIQYF. CDR3 bases: TGTGCCAGCAGCTTCCAAACCAGGGCTGCCAAAAACATTCAGTACTTC. The chain links TRBV11-2 to TRBJ2-4; possibly TRBD1 for D (5 bases). The germline gives CDR1 SGHAT, CDR2 FQNNGV. This CDR3 contains 16 residues. V shed 3 bases and J shed 1 base, with 13 bases lying between them.

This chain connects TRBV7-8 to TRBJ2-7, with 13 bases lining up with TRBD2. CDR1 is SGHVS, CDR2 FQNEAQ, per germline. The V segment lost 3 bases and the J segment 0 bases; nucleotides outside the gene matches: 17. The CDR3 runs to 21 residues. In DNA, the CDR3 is TGTGCCAGCAGCTTTGTGAGGCCCCCACTAGCGGGAGGGAAGAGCTCCTACGAGCAGTACTTC. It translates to CASSFVRPPLAGGKSSYEQYF.